Detailed here is one T cell receptor beta chain. The data originate from a study of blood T cells in healthy people across ages. Next came a second PCR, run for about 7 to 12 cycles, which used a sample-barcoded 5' primer along with a J-beta primer mix. TCRdb used MiXCR to reprocess the 5' RACE reads, holding one entry per CDR3 protein. Among about 560,000 distinct CDR3 sequences listed, around a quarter were seen once. The CDR3 consists of 14 residues. Trimming removed 3 bases from V and 4 bases from J, with 10 bases in between. The germline V gene encodes CDR1 SEHNR and CDR2 FQNEAQ (reference sequence). The data also belong to a second study, concerning T cells of mothers and their children.

This receptor was identified in a boy aged 2 to 10 in good health. J is TRBJ1-5 and V is TRBV7-9, with D uncertain. Material for sequencing was blood. The CDR3 bases are TGTGCCAGCAGCTTGGCAGGTGCTAATCAGCCCCAGCATTTT. Its translation: CASSLAGANQPQHF.